This is a list of T cell receptor beta chains from one sample in a study of cytomegalovirus exposure and HLA in healthy donors. TCRdb's table, derived via immunoSEQ multiplex PCR, lists solely in-frame clones and lacks some. This sample has around 300,000 clones; 80% to 90% occur once, and the top ten carry roughly 0.99%. What was sequenced was PBMCs. These receptors came from a young woman in good health and CMV-seronegative. The CDR3 runs from the conserved cysteine through the conserved F or W. A D gene is named only where the DNA matches it firmly. Clone size is stated in some rows and not others, as once, few, many or a class when expanded.

J gene,D gene,V gene,clone size,CDR3 protein,CDR3 DNA
TRBJ2-3,TRBD1,TRBV29-1,.,CSVEAADRGPMFGDTQYF,TGCAGCGTTGAAGCCGCGGACAGGGGGCCTATGTTTGGAGATACGCAGTATTTT
TRBJ1-5,.,TRBV6-5,.,CASSYSANQPQHF,TGTGCCAGCAGTTACTCAGCCAATCAGCCCCAGCATTTT
TRBJ1-2,TRBD1,TRBV11-2,.,CASSLNPGGSYGYTF,TGTGCCAGCAGCTTAAACCCAGGGGGCTCCTATGGCTACACCTTC
TRBJ1-1,TRBD1,TRBV7-3,.,CASSPRGTGGGKAFF,TGTGCCAGCAGCCCCAGGGGGACAGGGGGCGGAAAAGCTTTCTTT
TRBJ1-5,.,TRBV25-1,once,CASSDRDQPQHF,TGTGCCAGCAGTGACAGGGATCAGCCCCAGCATTTT
TRBJ1-5,TRBD1,TRBV5-6,.,CASSLGQGEQPQHF,TGTGCCAGCAGCTTGGGACAGGGTGAACAGCCCCAGCATTTT
TRBJ1-1,TRBD1,TRBV7-6,.,CASSLAQGVIQKDTEAFF,TGTGCCAGCAGCTTAGCCCAGGGGGTGATTCAAAAAGACACTGAAGCTTTCTTT
TRBJ1-2,.,TRBV7-6,.,CASSLEGRGNYGYTF,TGTGCCAGCAGCTTAGAGGGCAGGGGAAACTATGGCTACACCTTC
TRBJ2-7,TRBD1,TRBV4-1,.,CASSPWTGRPEQYF,TGCGCCAGCAGCCCATGGACAGGGCGCCCCGAGCAGTACTTC
TRBJ1-2,TRBD1,TRBV27,.,CASSQQGGAGYTF,TGTGCCAGCAGTCAACAGGGGGGAGCTGGCTACACCTTC
TRBJ2-2,.,TRBV19,.,CASSIAGTSTGELFF,TGTGCCAGTAGTATAGCGGGAACCTCCACCGGGGAGCTGTTTTTT
TRBJ2-7,.,TRBV6-5,.,CASSYSRLGIYEQYF,TGTGCCAGCAGTTACTCCAGGTTGGGTATCTACGAGCAGTACTTC
TRBJ2-7,.,TRBV19,.,CASSSRVWNEQYF,TGTGCCAGTAGTAGTCGGGTTTGGAACGAGCAGTACTTC
TRBJ2-7,TRBD1,TRBV27,.,CASSLSLPRQGGTYEQYF,TGTGCCAGCAGTTTATCCCTACCCAGACAGGGGGGTACCTACGAGCAGTACTTC
TRBJ1-1,TRBD1,TRBV7-2,.,CASSFTDREAFF,TGTGCCAGCAGCTTTACGGACAGGGAAGCTTTCTTT
TRBJ1-3,.,TRBV30,few,CAWSWPSSGNTIYF,TGTGCCTGGAGTTGGCCCTCCTCTGGAAACACCATATATTTT
TRBJ2-7,.,TRBV5-6,.,CASSHAGSGSSYEQYF,TGTGCCAGCAGCCACGCGGGGAGTGGATCATCCTACGAGCAGTACTTC
TRBJ1-5,.,TRBV7-8,.,CASSLAGAVSNQPQHF,TGTGCCAGCAGCTTAGCGGGGGCGGTTAGCAATCAGCCCCAGCATTTT
TRBJ2-7,TRBD2,TRBV5-1,.,CASSQGTSGTYEQYF,TGCGCCAGCAGCCAAGGGACTAGCGGGACTTACGAGCAGTACTTC
TRBJ2-1,.,TRBV27,.,CASSPSGGEFYNEQFF,TGTGCCAGCAGCCCCTCGGGCGGGGAATTTTACAATGAGCAGTTCTTC
TRBJ2-7,TRBD1,TRBV18,few,CASSPLTGAKQYF,TGTGCCAGCTCACCGTTGACAGGGGCTAAGCAGTACTTC
TRBJ1-1,.,TRBV30,.,CAWSILTEAFF,TGTGCCTGGAGTATCCTCACTGAAGCTTTCTTT
TRBJ2-7,TRBD1,TRBV6-1,.,CASSGRTGRGEQYF,TGTGCCAGCAGTGGTCGGACAGGGCGGGGAGAGCAGTACTTC
TRBJ2-5,.,TRBV28,.,CATAGSATFRAQYF,TGTGCCACCGCTGGGAGCGCGACGTTTAGGGCCCAGTACTTC
TRBJ2-3,TRBD1,TRBV9,.,CASSVEEGGMGDTQYF,TGTGCCAGCAGCGTAGAAGAAGGGGGCATGGGGGATACGCAGTATTTT
TRBJ1-5,.,TRBV29-1,.,CSVAEGLNQPQHF,TGCAGCGTTGCTGAGGGCCTTAATCAGCCCCAGCATTTT
TRBJ2-7,TRBD2,TRBV7-9,.,CASNPPGLGYEQYF,TGTGCCAGCAACCCCCCGGGACTAGGCTACGAGCAGTACTTC
TRBJ2-1,.,TRBV7-9,.,CASSPPREPHNEQFF,TGTGCCAGCTCCCCCCCCCGGGAGCCACACAATGAGCAGTTCTTC
TRBJ2-1,.,TRBV7-6,once,CASSPTGGLAGVEQFF,TGTGCCAGCAGCCCCACAGGGGGACTAGCAGGGGTTGAGCAGTTCTTC
TRBJ1-6,TRBD1,TRBV9,.,CASRATGAISYNSPLHF,TGTGCCAGCAGAGCTACAGGGGCAATCTCCTATAATTCACCCCTCCACTTT
TRBJ1-5,.,TRBV30,.,CAWSAKGGVQPQHF,TGTGCCTGGAGCGCAAAAGGAGGGGTTCAGCCCCAGCATTTT
TRBJ1-2,.,TRBV6-1,.,CASSNQANYGYTF,TGTGCCAGCAGTAATCAGGCTAACTATGGCTACACCTTC
TRBJ2-7,TRBD1,TRBV11-2,.,CASSSTGGYEQYF,TGTGCCAGCAGCTCCACAGGGGGCTACGAGCAGTACTTC
TRBJ1-2,.,TRBV14,once,CASSQVLIPGDNYGYTF,TGTGCCAGCAGCCAAGTCCTAATACCGGGGGACAACTATGGCTACACCTTC
TRBJ1-3,TRBD1,TRBV29-1,.,CSATGQIGNTIYF,TGCAGCGCAACGGGACAGATCGGAAACACCATATATTTT
TRBJ2-5,.,TRBV28,.,CASSNRDQETQYF,TGTGCCAGCAGCAACAGGGATCAAGAGACCCAGTACTTC
TRBJ1-2,.,TRBV2,few,CASSDHRTDGYTF,TGTGCCAGCAGTGATCACAGGACAGATGGCTACACCTTC
TRBJ2-7,.,TRBV4-3,.,CASSQDHDTTAEQYF,TGCGCCAGCAGCCAAGACCACGACACGACGGCGGAGCAGTACTTC
TRBJ2-1,.,TRBV29-1,.,CSLTKGGVLRPAYNEQFF,TGCAGCCTAACAAAAGGGGGGGTCCTCAGGCCGGCTTACAATGAGCAGTTCTTC
TRBJ2-7,.,TRBV27,few,CASSWRREGNEQYF,TGTGCCAGCAGTTGGCGCAGGGAAGGAAACGAGCAGTACTTC